This is a list of T cell receptor beta chains from one sample in a study of CD8 T cells in ankylosing spondylitis. In TCRdb, the 5' RACE reads were re-called with MiXCR into one record per CDR3 protein. This sample has tens of thousands of distinct CDR3 sequences, with roughly 5.3% found just once. The sample consisted of blood, either unsorted or a sorted T cell fraction (not recorded which). Source of these receptors: a male donor with ankylosing spondylitis or in good health (not recorded which). CDR3s include the opening cysteine and the closing phenylalanine or tryptophan. A D gene is named only where the DNA matches it firmly. Clone sizes are given selectively: once, few, many, or a class where the clone is expanded.

clone size	V gene	J gene	D gene	CDR3 DNA	CDR3 protein
many	TRBV7-3	TRBJ2-2	TRBD2	TGTGCCAGCAGCTTCCCTAGCGGCGCCAACACCGGGGAGCTGTTTTTT	CASSFPSGANTGELFF
many	TRBV7-9	TRBJ1-5	-	TGTGCCAGCAGCTTGGACGGGGAAGGCAATCAGCCCCAGCATTTT	CASSLDGEGNQPQHF
many	TRBV20-1	TRBJ2-7	TRBD2	TGCAGTGCTGCCGGTAGCGGGGGCTCCTACGAGCAGTACTTC	CSAAGSGGSYEQYF
many	TRBV10-2	TRBJ2-1	TRBD2	TGCGCCAGCACCTTACCGGGACTAGCGGGCGGTGGGGGTGAGCAGTTCTTC	CASTLPGLAGGGGEQFF
many	TRBV5-1	TRBJ1-1	-	TGCGCCAGCAGCTTGTCTCCGGGATACACTGAAGCTTTCTTT	CASSLSPGYTEAFF
many	TRBV4-1	TRBJ1-1	-	TGCGCCAGCAGCCAAGTTGGGCCCCCGGAATTT	CASSQVGPPEF
many	TRBV20-1	TRBJ2-2	-	TGCAGTGCTAGAGCTGTATTGACAGCAAACACCGGGGAGCTGTTTTTT	CSARAVLTANTGELFF
many	TRBV4-1	TRBJ2-4	TRBD2	TGCGCCAGCAGCCAAGATGGGGGGGGGGATCTTGGGAGCATTCAGTACTTC	CASSQDGGGDLGSIQYF
many	TRBV20-1	TRBJ1-1	-	TGCAGTGCCCCCGGACTCGAAGCTTTCTTT	CSAPGLEAFF
many	TRBV29-1	TRBJ2-5	-	TGCAGCGTCGCTGATGCGACCCAGTACTTC	CSVADATQYF
many	TRBV4-1	TRBJ1-4	-	TGCGCCAGCAGCCCATTATTTTACCGGGAAAGAAATGAAAAACTGTTTTTT	CASSPLFYRERNEKLFF
many	TRBV7-9	TRBJ2-7	-	TGTGCCAGCAGCTTACTGGTCAGTATCTACGAGCAGTACTTC	CASSLLVSIYEQYF
many	TRBV7-9	TRBJ2-3	-	TGTGCCAGCAGCCCCCTTTTAGGGGCGGCAGATACGCAGTATTTT	CASSPLLGAADTQYF
-	TRBV7-9	TRBJ2-1	TRBD2	TGTGCCAGCAGCCTCTTCGGGGGGGCCGGTAATGAGCAGTTCTTC	CASSLFGGAGNEQFF
many	TRBV20-1	TRBJ1-6	-	TGCAGTGCTAGCGATACCCCGCGGTATAATTCACCCCTCCACTTT	CSASDTPRYNSPLHF
many	TRBV5-1	TRBJ2-1	-	TGCGCCAGCAGCCCTGAGTACTCCTACAATGAGCAGTTCTTC	CASSPEYSYNEQFF
many	TRBV20-1	TRBJ2-5	TRBD2	TGCAGTGCCGGGGGGGATGGCGAGACCCAGTACTTC	CSAGGDGETQYF
many	TRBV5-1	TRBJ2-5	TRBD2	TGCGCCAGTAAGACTAGCGGGGCTCAAAGGAAAGAGACCCAGTACTTC	CASKTSGAQRKETQYF
many	TRBV11-2	TRBJ2-5	-	TGTGCCAGCAGCTCGATTTTGTCCAGGGCCTTCCAAGAGACCCAGTACTTC	CASSSILSRAFQETQYF
many	TRBV10-3	TRBJ2-3	TRBD1	TGTGCCATCAGTGATACGACAGGGAAAACAGATACGCAGTATTTT	CAISDTTGKTDTQYF
many	TRBV20-1	TRBJ2-3	TRBD2	TGCAGTGCTCGGGGCGGAGCGGGGGTCACAGATACGCAGTATTTT	CSARGGAGVTDTQYF
few	TRBV9	TRBJ2-3	TRBD2	TGTGCCAGCAGCCCAAGCGGGACTAGCACAGATACGCAGTATTTT	CASSPSGTSTDTQYF
many	TRBV12-3/TRBV12-4	TRBJ2-7	-	TGTGCCAGCAGTTGGACCGGACAGAAGCTCACCTACGAGCAGTACTTC	CASSWTGQKLTYEQYF
many	TRBV5-6	TRBJ2-4	-	TGTGCCAGCAGCTTTTATTTGGACAGCTCAAGCCTAGCCAAAAACATTCAGTACTTC	CASSFYLDSSSLAKNIQYF
many	TRBV3-1	TRBJ2-1	-	TGTGCCAGCAGCCAAGATGTAGGGGGGCCGTTCTTC	CASSQDVGGPFF
many	TRBV7-2	TRBJ1-1	-	TGTGCCAGCAGGCTACAGGACCTAAGAGCTTTCTTT	CASRLQDLRAFF
-	TRBV7-2	TRBJ2-7	TRBD1	TGTGCCAGCAGCTCCCGGGACAGGGATTACTACGAGCAGTACTTC	CASSSRDRDYYEQYF
many	TRBV3-1	TRBJ2-3	TRBD2	TGTGCCAGCAGTCCCAGACTAGCGGGTACGCAGTATTTT	CASSPRLAGTQYF
many	TRBV10-3	TRBJ2-1	-	TGTGCCATCAGTGAGTCTCTAGCGAGGGATCCGTTCTTC	CAISESLARDPFF
many	TRBV9	TRBJ2-3	TRBD1	TGTGCCAGCAGCGTAGAAACACAGGGGAGCACAGATACGCAGTATTTT	CASSVETQGSTDTQYF
few	TRBV30	TRBJ2-1	TRBD1	TGTGCCTGGAGGGAGGGGGACAGGGCCTACAATGAGCAGTTCTTC	CAWREGDRAYNEQFF
many	TRBV13	TRBJ2-3	TRBD2	TGTGCCAGCAGCAATAGCGGGGGGGAGGTCACAGATACGCAGTATTTT	CASSNSGGEVTDTQYF
many	TRBV28	TRBJ2-1	-	TGTGCCAGCAGTTTAGACAGGAGCTCCTACAATGAGCAGTTCTTC	CASSLDRSSYNEQFF
many	TRBV7-2	TRBJ2-7	-	TGTGCCAGCAGCTTAATTATGGGGGAGCAGTACTTC	CASSLIMGEQYF
many	TRBV7-6	TRBJ2-7	-	TGTGCCAGCAGCTTACACAGAACCTACGAGCAGTACTTC	CASSLHRTYEQYF
many	TRBV20-1	TRBJ2-1	TRBD2	TGCAGTGTTGGCGGGGGGGCCTCCTACAATGAGCAGTTCTTC	CSVGGGASYNEQFF
many	TRBV4-1	TRBJ1-1	TRBD1	TGCGCCAGCAGCCGCCCGGGACAGAAAGCTTTCTTT	CASSRPGQKAFF
many	TRBV20-1	TRBJ1-4	-	TGCAGTGCTAGAGATAGTAGGTCTAGGACTAATGAAAAACTGTTTTTT	CSARDSRSRTNEKLFF
many	TRBV12-3/TRBV12-4	TRBJ2-7	-	TGTGCCAGCAAGCAGGGGGGCTCCTACGAGCAGTACTTC	CASKQGGSYEQYF
many	TRBV6-2/TRBV6-3	TRBJ2-1	-	TGTGCCAGCAGTTATGGGCCGCCAAAATACAATGAGCAGTTCTTC	CASSYGPPKYNEQFF
many	TRBV12-3/TRBV12-4	TRBJ2-3	-	TGTGCCAGCACTCCGGACAGTACAGATACGCAGTATTTT	CASTPDSTDTQYF
many	TRBV9	TRBJ1-1	-	TGTGCCAGCAGCGTAGGGACTGGAGGTACTGAAGCTTTCTTT	CASSVGTGGTEAFF
few	TRBV7-2	TRBJ1-2	-	TGTGCCAGCACCATACAGGAGTATGGCTACACCTTC	CASTIQEYGYTF
many	TRBV20-1	TRBJ1-1	-	TGCAGTGCTAGTTTCACTGAAGCTTTCTTT	CSASFTEAFF
many	TRBV20-1	TRBJ2-5	TRBD1	TGCAGTGCTTTATCCGGGACAGGGAAAGAGACCCAGTACTTC	CSALSGTGKETQYF
many	TRBV28	TRBJ2-5	-	TGTGCCAGTACCTCCCGGGGGGCTGTCCAAGAGACCCAGTACTTC	CASTSRGAVQETQYF
many	TRBV18	TRBJ2-2	-	TGTGCCAGCTCACGCCCCCAGACAGGCGGCTCCGGGGAGCTGTTTTTT	CASSRPQTGGSGELFF
many	TRBV20-1	TRBJ1-1	TRBD1	TGCAGTGCTGGGGACAGGGGGAACACTGAAGCTTTCTTT	CSAGDRGNTEAFF
many	TRBV7-8	TRBJ2-5	-	TGTGCCAGCAGCTTAGACATGGAAGAGACCCAGTACTTC	CASSLDMEETQYF
many	TRBV3-1	TRBJ2-1	-	TGTGCCAGCACCACAGGGATGGGCAATGAGCAGTTCTTC	CASTTGMGNEQFF
many	TRBV20-1	TRBJ1-2	TRBD1	TGCAGTGCGAGGGGAGAGGCCCGGGACAGCTACTATGGCTACACCTTC	CSARGEARDSYYGYTF
many	TRBV20-1	TRBJ2-3	-	TGCAGTGCTAGAGATCCGAGGGGTAGCACAGATACGCAGTATTTT	CSARDPRGSTDTQYF
many	TRBV20-1	TRBJ2-3	-	TGCAGTGCTAGAGATGCCCGGACCAGCGGTAGCACAGATACGCAGTATTTT	CSARDARTSGSTDTQYF
many	TRBV6-5	TRBJ1-5	-	TGTGCCAGCAGTTACGATACCTCGCGGCCCCAGCATTTT	CASSYDTSRPQHF
many	TRBV5-1	TRBJ2-1	-	TGCGCCAGCAGCTTGGGGACTCAGCAGTTCTTC	CASSLGTQQFF